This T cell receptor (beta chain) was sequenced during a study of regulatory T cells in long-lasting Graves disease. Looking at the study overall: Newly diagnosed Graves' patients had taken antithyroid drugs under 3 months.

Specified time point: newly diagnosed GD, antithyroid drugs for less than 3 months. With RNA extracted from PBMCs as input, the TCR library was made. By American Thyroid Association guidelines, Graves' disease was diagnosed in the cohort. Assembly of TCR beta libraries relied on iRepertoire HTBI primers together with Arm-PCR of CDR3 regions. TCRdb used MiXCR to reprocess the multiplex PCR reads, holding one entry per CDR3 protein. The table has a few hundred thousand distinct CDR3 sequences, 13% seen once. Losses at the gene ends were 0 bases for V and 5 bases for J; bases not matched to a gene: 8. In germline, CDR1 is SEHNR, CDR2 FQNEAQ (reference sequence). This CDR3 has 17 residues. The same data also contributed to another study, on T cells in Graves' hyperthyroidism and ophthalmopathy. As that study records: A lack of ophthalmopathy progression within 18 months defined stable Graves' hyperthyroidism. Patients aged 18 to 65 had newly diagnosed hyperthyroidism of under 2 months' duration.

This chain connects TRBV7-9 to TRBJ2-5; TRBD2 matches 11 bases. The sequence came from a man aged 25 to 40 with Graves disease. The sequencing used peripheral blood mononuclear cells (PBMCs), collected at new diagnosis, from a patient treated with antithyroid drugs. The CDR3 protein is CASSLAGSGGAGETQYF. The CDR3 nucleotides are TGTGCCAGCAGCTTAGCCGGTAGCGGGGGGGCCGGGGAGACCCAGTACTTC.